Below are 19 T cell receptor beta chains sequenced from a single sample in a study of cytotoxic CD8 clonotypes in ibrutinib-treated CLL. Method: immunoSEQ multiplex PCR; TCRdb's copy keeps in-frame clones and lacks some. The table has approximately 160,000 clones, approximately 90% seen once. Specimen: PBMCs, collected at disease progression, from a patient treated with ibrutinib. Receptors originate from a human donor with chronic lymphocytic leukemia.

For the CDR3, the DNA is TGTGCCAGCAGCTCCGGAGGACAGAACACTGAAGCTTTCTTT. This sequence encodes CASSSGGQNTEAFF. This sequence joins TRBV11-3 and TRBJ1-1; tentative D call: TRBD1 (5 bases). Germline V CDR1 and CDR2: SGHNT, YENEEA. Deletions cut 4 bases from V and 1 base from J, with 10 bases between. This CDR3 is 14 amino acids long.

The chain couples TRBV5-4 to TRBJ1-2; possibly TRBD1 for D (6 bases). The CDR3 extends over 17 amino acids. Germline V gene sequence: CDR1 SGHNT, CDR2 YYREEE (reference sequence). V lost 2 bases to trimming and J lost 4 bases, with 21 bases between them. The CDR3 coding sequence is TGTGCCAGCAGCTTCAGGGGCTCTTTACGGAGGACCTATGGCTACACCTTC. Amino acids: CASSFRGSLRRTYGYTF.

The genes are TRBV19 and TRBJ2-1; 7 bases are a match to TRBD2. CDR1 is LNHDA, CDR2 SQIVND, per germline (reference sequence). This CDR3 region has 16 residues. With 4 bases clipped from V and 4 bases from J, the junction kept 10 bases outside the gene matches. For the CDR3, the DNA is TGTGCCAGTAGTAGGCTTTTCGGCGGGAGTTACAATGAGCAGTTCTTC. Translated, it gives CASSRLFGGSYNEQFF.

The V call is TRBV6-6, the J call TRBJ1-5; 8 nucleotides agree with TRBD1. V was pared by 6 bases and J by 3 bases, with 7 bases of the junction left unmatched. The CDR3 spans 15 residues. Germline CDR1 MNHNY, CDR2 SVGAGI (reference sequence). The CDR3 nucleotides read TGTGCCAGCAGCTTCAGGGGGCCGGACAATCAGCCCCAGCATTTT. It specifies CASSFRGPDNQPQHF.

This chain links TRBV4-1 with TRBJ2-7, with 11 bases fitting TRBD2. The CDR3 sequence is 15 residues long. V dropped 4 bases and J dropped 4; count of bases not matched to a gene: 6. Germline loops: CDR1 MGHRA, CDR2 YSYEKL. The CDR3 protein is CASSLLPSGRYEQYF. DNA of the CDR3: TGCGCCAGCAGCCTCTTACCTAGCGGGAGGTACGAGCAGTACTTC.

This sequence joins TRBV28 and TRBJ2-7; D is uncertain. The germline V and J ends were trimmed by 2 bases and 3 bases, with 8 bases remaining between them. The CDR3 loop spans 13 amino acids. Looked up from germline, CDR1 is MDHEN and CDR2 is SYDVKM. The CDR3 loop reads CASSLGQIYEQYF. DNA for the CDR3: TGTGCCAGCAGTTTAGGTCAAATCTACGAGCAGTACTTC.

V is TRBV7-2 and J is TRBJ2-7, with TRBD2 matching over 12 bases. V dropped 1 base and J dropped 3; count of bases not matched to a gene: 7. CDR1 and CDR2 (germline): SGHTA, FQGNSA. This CDR3 is 17 amino acids long. The CDR3 spells CASSLDGLAGPRYEQYF. CDR3 nucleotides: TGTGCCAGCAGCTTAGACGGACTAGCGGGACCCCGCTACGAGCAGTACTTC.

The chain employs TRBV19 and TRBJ2-7; 8 bases are a match to TRBD2. Germline values: CDR1 LNHDA, CDR2 SQIVND (reference sequence). V was clipped by 9 bases and J by 2 bases; unmatched bases: 6. CDR3 length: 13 amino acids. The CDR3 DNA sequence: TGTGCCAGCGCAGGGACTAGGGCCTACGAGCAGTACTTC. Translated: CASAGTRAYEQYF.

This rearrangement joins TRBV5-6 to TRBJ2-7, with 7 bases matching TRBD2. Trimming at V came to 4 bases and at J to 0 bases, leaving 7 bases not matched to a gene. The CDR3 contains 15 residues. Germline V CDR1 and CDR2: SGHDT, YYEEEE. The DNA of the CDR3 is TGTGCCAGCAGCGCCGACCCGGGGGGCTCCTACGAGCAGTACTTC. Its protein is CASSADPGGSYEQYF.

The chain couples TRBV18 to TRBJ2-5; TRBD1 matches 7 bases. This CDR3 has 17 residues. The V gene end was trimmed by 0 bases and the J gene end by 2 bases; junction bases not matched to a gene: 9. The germline gives CDR1 KGHSH, CDR2 LQKENI. The CDR3, as DNA: TGTGCCAGCTCACCACCGGGGACAGTGGGCCGACAAGAGACCCAGTACTTC. Its protein product is CASSPPGTVGRQETQYF. The complete variable domain, with remaining parts taken from reference TRBV18 and TRBJ2-5, reads NAGVMQNPRHLVRRRGQEARLRCSPMKGHSHVYWYRQLPEEGLKFMVYLQKENIIDESGMPKERFSAEFPKEGPSILRIQQVVRGDSAAYFCASSPPGTVGRQETQYFGPGTRLLVL.

The gene calls are TRBV19 and TRBJ2-3; D might be TRBD1 or TRBD2, each matching 5 bases. Trimming took off 3 bases at V and 0 bases at J, with 10 bases between the two ends. Germline V gives CDR1 LNHDA, CDR2 SQIVND (reference sequence). The CDR3 totals 15 residues. DNA of the CDR3: TGTGCCAGTAGTATCTGGGACCGAAGCACAGATACGCAGTATTTT. Residues: CASSIWDRSTDTQYF. Full variable domain (remainder filled in from reference TRBV19 and TRBJ2-3): DGGITQSPKYLFRKEGQNVTLSCEQNLNHDAMYWYRQDPGQGLRLIYYSQIVNDFQKGDIAEGYSVSREKKESFPLTVTSAQKNPTAFYLCASSIWDRSTDTQYFGPGTRLTVL.

The chain has TRBV28 and TRBJ1-4; TRBD1 is a possible D gene (5 bases). V was pared by 3 bases and J by 2 bases, with 16 bases between. The CDR3 has 17 residues. Germline V gene sequence: CDR1 MDHEN, CDR2 SYDVKM. Here the CDR3 DNA reads TGTGCCAGCAGTTTTCCGGGACTTTTGGCGACTAATGAAAAACTGTTTTTT. Its protein product is CASSFPGLLATNEKLFF. Complete variable domain (other parts from reference TRBV28 and TRBJ1-4): DVKVTQSSRYLVKRTGEKVFLECVQDMDHENMFWYRQDPGLGLRLIYFSYDVKMKEKGDIPEGYSVSREKKERFSLILESASTNQTSMYLCASSFPGLLATNEKLFFGSGTQLSVL.

The rearrangement links TRBV28 to TRBJ1-5, with D unclear. Trimming removed 6 bases at V and 7 bases at J, with 19 bases between. Germline CDR1 MDHEN, CDR2 SYDVKM. This CDR3 has 15 amino acids. The CDR3 DNA reads TGTGCCAGCAGAACCCAATCCACAAAAGTCCAGCCCCAGCATTTT. Translation gives CASRTQSTKVQPQHF.

This chain uses TRBV5-1 with TRBJ2-1, with 9 bases identical to TRBD1. The CDR3 consists of 15 residues. The V and J ends lost 4 bases and 7 bases, in that order; junction bases with no gene match: 9. Germline lookup yields CDR1 SGHRS and CDR2 YFSETQ. The CDR3 DNA reads as TGCGCCAGCAGCCCGGACAGGGGTTTAATGAATGAGCAGTTCTTC. Residues: CASSPDRGLMNEQFF.

The chain recombines TRBV6-1 with TRBJ1-2; D is ambiguous. V shed 4 bases and J shed 4 bases, with 7 bases lying between them. This CDR3 comprises 12 residues. Germline V lookup: CDR1 MNHNS, CDR2 SASEGT. CDR3 in amino acids: CASSAGFYGYTF. DNA for the CDR3: TGTGCCAGCAGTGCGGGGTTCTATGGCTACACCTTC.

The chain uses TRBV28 and TRBJ2-2; D tentatively reads TRBD1 or TRBD2 (5 bases each). Germline CDR1 reads MDHEN; CDR2 reads SYDVKM. The V gene lost 5 bases and the J gene lost 1 base, with 11 bases spanning the gap. The CDR3 spans 15 residues. CDR3 in amino acids: CASSAGTVNTGELFF. In nucleotides, the CDR3 is TGTGCCAGCAGTGCCGGGACGGTGAACACCGGGGAGCTGTTTTTT.

This clone showed up just once. V is TRBV14 and J is TRBJ2-3; 7 bases line up with TRBD2. Trimming removed 1 base from V and 2 bases from J; junction bases left unmatched: 6. From germline, CDR1 is SGHDN and CDR2 FVKESK. The CDR3 loop spans 16 amino acids. The CDR3 nucleotides read TGTGCCAGCAGCCAAGCCACGCTAGCGGTCACAGATACGCAGTATTTT. It translates to CASSQATLAVTDTQYF.

The rearrangement uses TRBV12-5 and TRBJ2-3, with D uncertain. The CDR3 is 11 residues long. Per the germline V gene, CDR1 is LGHNT and CDR2 is FRNRAP. The ends were cut back, 2 bases at V and 6 bases at J, with 3 bases in the middle. CDR3 nucleotide sequence: TGTGCTAGTGGTTTGTGGGATACGCAGTATTTT. Translating gives CASGLWDTQYF.

The rearrangement joins TRBV19 to TRBJ2-5, with 7 positions matching TRBD1. V trimming: 6 bases; J trimming: 1 base; junction bases outside the gene matches: 2. Germline V gene lookup returns CDR1 LNHDA and CDR2 SQIVND (reference sequence). There are 13 residues in the CDR3. This chain's CDR3 is CASRTGIQETQYF. CDR3 DNA sequence: TGTGCCAGTAGGACAGGGATCCAAGAGACCCAGTACTTC.